The TCR beta chain described here comes from a study of monozygotic twins with inflammatory bowel disease. Study outcomes and limitations: Lower sharing of clonotypes with other individuals was seen in IBD patients than in healthy twins. This was most marked in patients showing signs of disease activity. Inverse Simpson values showed less TCRbeta diversity in IBD patients than in their healthy co-twins.

Comment on this clonotype: Its matching antigen is unknown.

This CDR3 region has 17 residues. CDR1 and CDR2 (germline): SGHRS, YFSETQ. In eight separate reactions per sample, cDNA was generated. UMIs containing a 6-nucleotide sample barcode were added via template switching. Using the 5' RACE reads, TCRdb records one entry per CDR3 protein without DNA. This listing includes 300,000 to 350,000 distinct CDR3 sequences. This chain links TRBV5-1 with TRBJ1-5; lacking DNA, the TRBD1 call made by TCRdb goes unchecked. Sequencing used blood. The clonotype was recovered from a human donor with ulcerative colitis or Crohn's disease, or a healthy co-twin of an affected twin (not recorded which). CDR3 region: CASSQPQGAPGNQPQHF.